The 28 T cell receptor beta chains given below trace back to one sample, sequenced in a study of molecular identifiers for immune sequencing clone quantification. TCRdb ran MiXCR on the PCR reads and lists one entry per CDR3 protein. The table includes around 480,000 distinct CDR3 sequences, about 20% detected once. What was sequenced was naive CD8+ T cells from blood, with Jurkat cell RNA spiked in. Subset noted: FACS-sorted CD8+CD4-CCR7+CD45RA+ naive T cells. All receptors come from a human donor in good health. Some libraries in this study had Jurkat cell RNA spiked in.

This clonotype appeared many times. The V call is TRBV4-1, the J call TRBJ2-7; TRBD2 aligns across 10 bases. J was trimmed by 5 bases and V by 6 bases; bases with no gene match: 7. From germline, CDR1 is MGHRA and CDR2 YSYEKL. This CDR3 spans 14 amino acids. CDR3 residues: CASRQLAGRDEQYF. In DNA form, the CDR3 reads TGCGCCAGCAGACAACTAGCGGGGAGAGACGAGCAGTACTTC.

The chain carries TRBV19 and TRBJ2-1, with D maybe TRBD2 (6 bases). The CDR3 runs 15 residues. Germline V CDR1 and CDR2: LNHDA, SQIVND (reference sequence). Deletions cut 3 bases from V and 6 bases from J, with 15 bases between. CDR3 sequence: CASSILGGKGNEQFF. CDR3 DNA sequence: TGTGCCAGTAGTATTTTGGGAGGTAAAGGCAATGAGCAGTTCTTC.

This clonotype was recorded many times. The chain combines TRBV7-6 with TRBJ2-4; tentatively, D is TRBD1 or TRBD2 (5 bases each). The CDR3 runs 16 residues. CDR1 is SGHVS and CDR2 is FNYEAQ in the germline V gene. V lost 1 base and J lost 4, with 14 bases in between. DNA of the CDR3: TGTGCCAGCAGCTTAGGGACCGGGACGGCGAAAAACATTCAGTACTTC. The encoded protein is CASSLGTGTAKNIQYF.

This clonotype was found a few times. The chain recombines TRBV13 with TRBJ2-6; weak D call: TRBD1 (6 bases). Trimming stripped 3 bases from V and 4 bases from J, with 19 bases between. The CDR3 totals 18 residues. Germline CDR1 PRHDT, CDR2 FYEKMQ (reference sequence). CDR3 loop: CASSLDKDRPLGANVLTF. CDR3 DNA: TGTGCCAGCAGCTTGGATAAGGACAGACCTCTGGGGGCCAACGTCCTGACTTTC.

The chain joins TRBV9 to TRBJ2-7, with TRBD2 as a possible D gene (5 bases). CDR3 length: 17 amino acids. Germline loops: CDR1 SGDLS, CDR2 YYNGEE. V shed 2 bases and J shed 2 bases, with 20 bases lying between them. The DNA of the CDR3 is TGTGCCAGCAGCGTGTCCGGAAGCGGATCACCGGCCTACGAGCAGTACTTC. As protein: CASSVSGSGSPAYEQYF.

To note about this clonotype: A much larger clone differs from this one at a single base, so this may be a read error. The genes are TRBV19 and TRBJ2-5, with 11 bases aligning to TRBD2. CDR3 length equals 17 residues. Looked up from germline, CDR1 is LNHDA and CDR2 is SQIVND (reference sequence). The CDR3 loop reads CASSRRLAGLLQGTQYF. The CDR3 coding sequence is TGTGCCAGTAGTAGGCGACTAGCGGGACTATTACAAGGGACCCAGTACTTC.

This clonotype came up a few times. This chain links TRBV5-5 with TRBJ2-7; 10 bases agree with TRBD2. The germline V gene encodes CDR1 SGHKS and CDR2 YYEKEE (reference sequence). Losses at the gene ends were 7 bases for V and 1 base for J; bases not matched to a gene: 5. This CDR3 spans 14 amino acids. This CDR3 reads CASEEAGGSYEQYF. DNA for the CDR3: TGTGCCAGCGAGGAAGCGGGGGGGTCCTACGAGCAGTACTTC.

This clonotype came up many times. The chain has TRBV20-1 and TRBJ2-3; either TRBD1 or TRBD2 may supply D (5 bases each). Germline loops: CDR1 DFQATT, CDR2 SNEGSKA (reference sequence). Between the trimmed V and J ends, which lost 1 base and 1 base, there was a span of 18 bases. The CDR3 spans 17 residues. The CDR3 region has the DNA TGCAGTGCTAGAGGTTGGGGGTCTAACTTCGGCACAGATACGCAGTATTTT. Protein sequence: CSARGWGSNFGTDTQYF.

Ten or more counts support this clonotype. The CDR3 DNA follows: TGTGCCAGCAGGCCGGGGGCGGGGGCTGAGCAGTTCTTC. Translation gives CASRPGAGAEQFF. The J gene is TRBJ2-1, the V gene TRBV2, with D maybe TRBD2 (7 bases). The V and J ends lost 6 bases and 9 bases respectively, with 15 bases between them. Germline CDR1 SNHLY, CDR2 FYNNEI. This CDR3 is 13 amino acids long.

This clonotype was counted at least ten times. The V and J genes are TRBV12-3 or TRBV12-4 and TRBJ2-3, with 11 bases identical to TRBD1. V was clipped by 5 bases and J by 6 bases; unmatched bases: 7. The CDR3 covers 15 residues. Here the CDR3 DNA reads TGTGCCAGCAGTCCTCAGGACAGGGGGCGGGATACGCAGTATTTT. Translating it yields CASSPQDRGRDTQYF.

This clonotype showed up many times. The genes are TRBV7-2 and TRBJ2-2, with 9 bases aligning to TRBD2. This CDR3 comprises 16 residues. The germline V gene encodes CDR1 SGHTA and CDR2 FQGNSA. V was pared by 5 bases and J by 6 bases, with 10 bases of the junction left unmatched. CDR3 region: CASSDAAGGPAGELFF. Here the CDR3 DNA reads TGTGCCAGCAGCGATGCCGCGGGAGGGCCTGCCGGGGAGCTGTTTTTT.

This clonotype came up many times. The chain recombines TRBV4-1 with TRBJ2-3; no reliable D call. Trimming shortened V by 2 bases and J by 3 bases, and 3 bases separated the two germline ends. This CDR3 contains 12 residues. CDR1 and CDR2 (germline): MGHRA, YSYEKL. CDR3 nucleotide sequence: TGCGCCAGCAGCCAAACTACAGATACGCAGTATTTT. Protein product: CASSQTTDTQYF.

The chain is built from TRBV11-2 and TRBJ2-7, with 10 bases matching TRBD1. After removal of 4 bases from V and 6 bases from J, the junction contained 9 bases not matched to a gene. The CDR3 length is 15 residues. Germline V gene lookup returns CDR1 SGHAT and CDR2 FQNNGV. In DNA form, the CDR3 reads TGTGCCAGCAGCTCGTCCGGGACAGGGGCCGGCGAGCAGTACTTC. Protein product: CASSSSGTGAGEQYF.

This chain uses TRBV12-3 or TRBV12-4 with TRBJ2-5; TRBD1 agrees at 7 bases. The junction had 14 bases not matched to a gene; V was cut back by 5 bases and J by 5 bases. This CDR3 is built from 16 residues. CDR3 region: CASSDLRDSEGETQYF. The CDR3 coding sequence is TGTGCCAGCAGTGATCTCCGGGACAGCGAAGGGGAGACCCAGTACTTC.

This clonotype was counted between two and nine times. V gene TRBV4-3 combines with J gene TRBJ1-1, with D maybe TRBD1 (5 bases). The CDR3 consists of 14 residues. Germline V gene lookup returns CDR1 LGHNA and CDR2 YSLEER. Trimming shortened V by 2 bases and J by 6 bases, and 13 bases separated the two germline ends. CDR3 DNA: TGCGCCAGCAGCCAAAGGGGCGGGGACGCTGAAGCTTTCTTT. The encoded protein is CASSQRGGDAEAFF.

The chain combines TRBV30 with TRBJ1-4; 7 bases map to TRBD1. The junction had 10 bases not matched to a gene; V was cut back by 5 bases and J by 10 bases. The CDR3 is made up of 13 amino acids. Germline assignment: CDR1 GTSNPN and CDR2 SVGIG (reference sequence). In DNA, the CDR3 is TGTGCCTGGGGACAGGTGGTTCTCGGAAAACTGTTTTTT. The encoded protein is CAWGQVVLGKLFF.

Comment on this clonotype: As the CDR3 is not closed by the conserved phenylalanine or tryptophan, this likely results from a read error. The chain uses TRBV20-1 and TRBJ2-5; D call uncertain. Germline values: CDR1 DFQATT, CDR2 SNEGSKA (reference sequence). The CDR3 is 15 residues long. Trimming cost V 3 bases and J 1 base, with 15 bases left between them. DNA for the CDR3: TGCAGTGCTAGTCCTTTGGCGGCCGCCCAAGAGACCCAGTACTGC. It codes for CSASPLAAAQETQYC.

V and J are TRBV27 and TRBJ2-3; 8 positions agree with TRBD2. This CDR3 has 17 amino acids. Germline assignment: CDR1 MNHEY and CDR2 SMNVEV (reference sequence). The V and J ends lost 1 base and 1 base, in that order; junction bases with no gene match: 7. The CDR3 region has the DNA TGTGCCAGCAGTTTATTAGGTAGAGCGGGAGGCACAGATACGCAGTATTTT. Amino acid sequence: CASSLLGRAGGTDTQYF.

The chain couples TRBV6-4 to TRBJ1-3, with a weak D call TRBD1 (5 bases). CDR1 and CDR2 (germline): MRHNA, SNTAGT. The CDR3 is 13 residues long. The germline V and J ends were trimmed by 5 bases and 4 bases, with 9 bases remaining between them. CDR3 protein: CASSKTVGNTIYF. The CDR3 DNA is TGTGCCAGCAGTAAGACAGTCGGAAACACCATATATTTT.

This chain joins TRBV27 and TRBJ1-1; D perhaps matches TRBD1 (5 bases). Trimming pared 5 bases from V and 4 bases from J, leaving 14 bases between. Germline V CDR1 and CDR2: MNHEY, SMNVEV (reference sequence). The CDR3 length is 14 residues. CDR3 region: CASSPAGTGTEAFF. The CDR3 DNA reads TGTGCCAGCAGTCCCGCTGGGACCGGCACTGAAGCTTTCTTT.

The V and J genes are TRBV30 and TRBJ1-1; D is undetermined. The germline V gene has CDR1 GTSNPN and CDR2 SVGIG (reference sequence). V dropped 8 bases and J dropped 8 bases, with 15 bases sitting between them. CDR3 length: 11 amino acids. CDR3 in amino acids: CARMGGLEAFF. CDR3 DNA: TGTGCCCGGATGGGAGGCCTGGAAGCTTTCTTT.

The chain recombines TRBV5-4 with TRBJ1-1; D unclear. Germline CDR1 reads SGHNT; CDR2 reads YYREEE (reference sequence). V shed 0 bases and J shed 0 bases, with 12 bases lying between them. The CDR3 runs 16 residues. The DNA for the CDR3 is TGTGCCAGCAGCTTGGCGAACGTCCAGATGAACACTGAAGCTTTCTTT. Translating it yields CASSLANVQMNTEAFF. Based on the CDR3 plus reference TRBV5-4 and TRBJ1-1, the full variable domain is ETGVTQSPTHLIKTRGQQVTLRCSSQSGHNTVSWYQQALGQGPQFIFQYYREEENGRGNFPPRFSGLQFPNYSSELNVNALELDDSALYLCASSLANVQMNTEAFFGQGTRLTVV.

This clonotype has more than one count but fewer than ten. V and J are TRBV2 and TRBJ2-7; maybe TRBD1 (6 bases). Per the germline V gene, CDR1 is SNHLY and CDR2 is FYNNEI. This CDR3 has 13 residues. V was clipped by 5 bases and J by 0 bases, with 8 bases between them. CDR3 nucleotides: TGTGCCAGCAGTAAGGACAGCTCCTACGAGCAGTACTTC. Translation gives CASSKDSSYEQYF.

This clonotype was counted at least ten times. This chain links TRBV27 with TRBJ2-7, with D maybe TRBD1 (5 bases). The germline V and J ends were trimmed by 6 bases and 1 base, with 10 bases remaining between them. Germline CDR1 reads MNHEY; CDR2 reads SMNVEV (reference sequence). This CDR3 has 13 residues. CDR3 DNA sequence: TGTGCCAGCAGCTTCAGGGCGTCCTACGAGCAGTACTTC. Protein product: CASSFRASYEQYF.

This clonotype turned up a few times. In DNA, the CDR3 is TGTGCCAGCAGTCAAAAACGGACAGCCTATAATTCACCCCTCCACTTT. It encodes CASSQKRTAYNSPLHF. V gene TRBV27 combines with J gene TRBJ1-6, with D perhaps matching TRBD1 (6 bases). Trimming left V 5 bases short and J 2 bases short, with 13 bases between. The CDR3 is made up of 16 amino acids. Germline CDR1 and CDR2: MNHEY and SMNVEV (reference sequence).

The chain employs TRBV4-3 and TRBJ2-1; 8 bases align to TRBD2. CDR3 length equals 16 residues. The V and J ends lost 0 bases and 4 bases, in that order; junction bases with no gene match: 5. The germline V gene encodes CDR1 LGHNA and CDR2 YSLEER. The CDR3 protein is CASSQDLAGNYNEQFF. DNA of the CDR3: TGCGCCAGCAGCCAAGATTTAGCGGGGAATTACAATGAGCAGTTCTTC.

This sequence joins TRBV27 and TRBJ1-2; D gene unclear. The V and J ends lost 9 bases and 4 bases respectively, with 9 bases between them. Germline assignment: CDR1 MNHEY and CDR2 SMNVEV (reference sequence). This CDR3 contains 11 residues. CDR3 protein: CASFSSYGYTF. The DNA of the CDR3 is TGTGCCAGTTTTTCGAGCTATGGCTACACCTTC.

This clonotype was recorded at least ten times. V and J are TRBV7-6 and TRBJ2-4, with a tentative D call TRBD2 (6 bases). Germline loops: CDR1 SGHVS, CDR2 FNYEAQ. Trimming removed 2 bases at V and 1 base at J, with 12 bases between. The CDR3 sequence is 16 residues long. The CDR3 loop is CASSLTGDGAKNIQYF. CDR3 coding DNA: TGTGCCAGCAGCTTAACGGGGGATGGGGCCAAAAACATTCAGTACTTC.